This entry lists 9 T cell receptor beta chains sequenced from one sample in a study of PD-L1 blockade in urothelial cancer. The method was immunoSEQ multiplex PCR; TCRdb's version includes in-frame clones alone and lacks a portion of them. The profile shows 40,000 to 55,000 clones, approximately 84% of them singletons. The specimen was PBMCs, collected around atezolizumab (anti-PD-L1) treatment. These receptors all stem from a man aged 35-49 years with urothelial cancer.

This clone has just a few counts. The chain has TRBV6-1 and TRBJ2-1; weak D call: TRBD1 (6 bases). The CDR3 spans 13 residues. Trimming pared 6 bases from V and 9 bases from J, leaving 15 bases between. Germline lookup yields CDR1 MNHNS and CDR2 SASEGT. The chain's CDR3 is CASSPQGLGEQFF. The CDR3 DNA follows: TGTGCCAGCAGCCCTCAGGGGTTGGGTGAGCAGTTCTTC.

To note about this clone: The final CDR3 position lacks the conserved phenylalanine or tryptophan, pointing to a likely read error. The DNA is omitted, as the CDR3 cannot be located on it reliably, and the CDR3 follows TCRdb's listing. The CDR3 is CASSNRHI. The chain is built from TRBV21-1 and TRBJ1-5; the DNA was not used to check the table's D call, TRBD1. TRBV21-1 is reported as a pseudogene. 8 amino acids form the CDR3, both terminal residues included.

This clone was observed a handful of times. The chain joins TRBV2 to TRBJ2-3, with 7 bases fitting TRBD2. CDR1 and CDR2 (germline): SNHLY, FYNNEI. V trimming: 4 bases; J trimming: 3 bases; junction bases outside the gene matches: 7. The CDR3 sequence is 15 residues long. The CDR3, as DNA: TGTGCCAGCAGTGGTCCGGGAGGAAGGACAGATACGCAGTATTTT. Protein: CASSGPGGRTDTQYF. Combining the CDR3 with reference TRBV2 and TRBJ2-3 gives the whole variable domain EPEVTQTPSHQVTQMGQEVILRCVPISNHLYFYWYRQILGQKVEFLVSFYNNEISEKSEIFDDQFSVERPDGSNFTLKIRSTKLEDSAMYFCASSGPGGRTDTQYFGPGTRLTVL.

V usage is TRBV28 and J usage is TRBJ2-7, with D possibly matching TRBD1 (5 bases). The germline CDR1 and CDR2 sequences are MDHEN and SYDVKM. CDR3 size: 12 residues. The germline V and J ends were trimmed by 5 bases and 7 bases, with 12 bases remaining between them. The CDR3 loop is CASSGPQGEQYF. The CDR3 bases are TGTGCCAGCAGTGGGCCTCAGGGAGAGCAGTACTTC.

The J gene is TRBJ2-2, the V gene TRBV15; 10 bases line up with TRBD2. This CDR3 contains 17 residues. Germline values: CDR1 LNHNV, CDR2 YYDKDF (reference sequence). V lost 6 bases, J lost 1 base, and 8 bases stayed unmatched. The CDR3 reads CATRDLAGAQNTGELFF. The DNA of the CDR3 is TGTGCCACCAGAGATCTAGCGGGAGCTCAGAACACCGGGGAGCTGTTTTTT.

The chain has TRBV28 and TRBJ1-2; no clear D. The CDR3 totals 12 residues. Trimming took off 8 bases at V and 4 bases at J, with 11 bases between the two ends. CDR1 MDHEN and CDR2 SYDVKM come from the germline V gene. CDR3 sequence: CASLTASYGYTF. Here the CDR3 DNA reads TGTGCCAGCTTAACCGCGAGCTATGGCTACACCTTC.

This rearrangement joins TRBV5-4 to TRBJ2-1, with 8 bases identical to TRBD1. Germline V lookup: CDR1 SGHNT, CDR2 YYREEE (reference sequence). V lost 5 bases to trimming and J lost 8 bases; unmatched junction nucleotides: 9. The CDR3 loop spans 14 amino acids. The CDR3: CASREGDRGDEQFF. The CDR3 DNA is TGTGCCAGCAGAGAGGGCGACAGGGGCGATGAGCAGTTCTTC.

The gene calls are TRBV4-1 and TRBJ1-5, with 7 bases identical to TRBD1. CDR3 length: 16 amino acids. The V segment lost 0 bases and the J segment 4 bases; nucleotides outside the gene matches: 6. Germline lookup yields CDR1 MGHRA and CDR2 YSYEKL. CDR3 residues: CASSQDLIQGNQPQHF. CDR3 coding DNA: TGCGCCAGCAGCCAAGACCTTATACAGGGGAATCAGCCCCAGCATTTT.

The rearrangement joins TRBV10-3 to TRBJ2-3, with D perhaps matching TRBD2 (6 bases). Germline CDR1 reads ENHRY; CDR2 reads SYGVKD. CDR3 length equals 13 residues. Trimming removed 8 bases from V and 6 bases from J, with 15 bases in between. In DNA form, the CDR3 reads TGTGCCATCCTTCCTGAGGAGGGTGATACGCAGTATTTT. It codes for CAILPEEGDTQYF.